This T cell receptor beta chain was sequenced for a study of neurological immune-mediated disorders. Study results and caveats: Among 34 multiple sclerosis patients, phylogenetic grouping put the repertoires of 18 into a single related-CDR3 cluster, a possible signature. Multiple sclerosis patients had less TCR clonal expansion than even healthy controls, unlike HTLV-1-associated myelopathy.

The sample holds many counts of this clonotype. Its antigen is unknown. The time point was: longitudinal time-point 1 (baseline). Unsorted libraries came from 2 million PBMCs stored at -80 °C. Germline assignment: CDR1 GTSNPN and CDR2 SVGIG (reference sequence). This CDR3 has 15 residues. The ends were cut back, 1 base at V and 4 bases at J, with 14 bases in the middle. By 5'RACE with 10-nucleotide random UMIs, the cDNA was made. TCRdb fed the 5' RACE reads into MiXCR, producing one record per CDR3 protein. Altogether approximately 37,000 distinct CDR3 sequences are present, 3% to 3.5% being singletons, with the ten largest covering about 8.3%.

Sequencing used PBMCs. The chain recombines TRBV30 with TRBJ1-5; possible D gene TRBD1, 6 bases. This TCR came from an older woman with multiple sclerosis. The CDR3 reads CAWSEQGGANQPQHF. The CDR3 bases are TGTGCCTGGAGTGAACAAGGGGGAGCAAATCAGCCCCAGCATTTT.